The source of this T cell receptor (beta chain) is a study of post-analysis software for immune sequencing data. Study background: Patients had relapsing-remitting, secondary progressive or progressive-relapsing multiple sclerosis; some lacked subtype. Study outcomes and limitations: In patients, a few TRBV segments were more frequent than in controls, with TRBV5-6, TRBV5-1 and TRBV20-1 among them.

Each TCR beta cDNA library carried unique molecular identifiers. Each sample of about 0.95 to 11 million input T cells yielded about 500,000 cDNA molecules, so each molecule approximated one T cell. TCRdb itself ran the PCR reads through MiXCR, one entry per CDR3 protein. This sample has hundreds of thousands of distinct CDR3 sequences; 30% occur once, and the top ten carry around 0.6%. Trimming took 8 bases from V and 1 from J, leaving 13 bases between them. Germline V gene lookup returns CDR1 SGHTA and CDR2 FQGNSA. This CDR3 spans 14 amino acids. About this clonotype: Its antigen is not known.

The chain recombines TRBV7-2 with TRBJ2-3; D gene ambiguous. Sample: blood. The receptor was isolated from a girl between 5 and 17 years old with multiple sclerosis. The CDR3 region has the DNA TGTGCCAGCGGTCAGGAGCCACGCACAGATACGCAGTATTTT. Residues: CASGQEPRTDTQYF.